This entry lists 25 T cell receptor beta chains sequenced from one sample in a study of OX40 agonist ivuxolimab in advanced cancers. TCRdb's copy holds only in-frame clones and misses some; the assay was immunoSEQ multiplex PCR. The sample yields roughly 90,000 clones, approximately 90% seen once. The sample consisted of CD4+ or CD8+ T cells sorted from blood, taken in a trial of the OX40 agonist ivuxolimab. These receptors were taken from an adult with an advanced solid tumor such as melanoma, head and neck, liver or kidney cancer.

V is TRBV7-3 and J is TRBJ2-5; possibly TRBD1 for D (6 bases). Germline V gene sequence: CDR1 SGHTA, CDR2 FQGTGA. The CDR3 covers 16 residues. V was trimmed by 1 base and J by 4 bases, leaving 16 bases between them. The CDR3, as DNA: TGTGCCAGCAGCTTAAGGGGTCAGGGGTTGGGAGAGACCCAGTACTTC. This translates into CASSLRGQGLGETQYF.

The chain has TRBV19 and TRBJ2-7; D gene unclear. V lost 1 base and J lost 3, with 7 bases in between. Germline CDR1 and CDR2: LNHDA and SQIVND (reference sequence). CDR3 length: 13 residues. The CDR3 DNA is TGTGCCAGTAGTATAGGTCCCATCTACGAGCAGTACTTC. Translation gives CASSIGPIYEQYF.

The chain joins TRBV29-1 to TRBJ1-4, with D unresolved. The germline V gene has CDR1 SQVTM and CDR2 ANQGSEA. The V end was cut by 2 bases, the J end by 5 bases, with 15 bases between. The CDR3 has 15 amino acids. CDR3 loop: CSVEMGGSYNEKLFF. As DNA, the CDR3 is TGCAGCGTTGAAATGGGTGGCAGCTACAATGAAAAACTGTTTTTT.

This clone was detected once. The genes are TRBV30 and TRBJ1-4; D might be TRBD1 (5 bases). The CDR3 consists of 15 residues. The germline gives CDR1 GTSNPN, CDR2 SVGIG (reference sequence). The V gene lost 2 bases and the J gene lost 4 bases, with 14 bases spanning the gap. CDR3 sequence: CAWSPHDSFNEKLFF. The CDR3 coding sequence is TGTGCCTGGAGTCCCCACGACAGTTTTAATGAAAAACTGTTTTTT. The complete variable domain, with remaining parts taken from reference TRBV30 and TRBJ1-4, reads SQTIHQWPATLVQPVGSPLSLECTVEGTSNPNLYWYRQAAGRGLQLLFYSVGIGQISSEVPQNLSASRPQDRQFILSSKKLLLSDSGFYLCAWSPHDSFNEKLFFGSGTQLSVL.

The DNA for the CDR3 is TGTGCCAGCAGGGGGGGGCTTCAGCCCCAGCATTTT. It translates to CASRGGLQPQHF. This chain joins TRBV6-5 and TRBJ1-5, with D perhaps TRBD1 (6 bases). The V and J ends lost 6 bases and 6 bases respectively, with 9 bases between them. Germline values: CDR1 MNHEY, CDR2 SVGAGI. CDR3 length: 12 residues.

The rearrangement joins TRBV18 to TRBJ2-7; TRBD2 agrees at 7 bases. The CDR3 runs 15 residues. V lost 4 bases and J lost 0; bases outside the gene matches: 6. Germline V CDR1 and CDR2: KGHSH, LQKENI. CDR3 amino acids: CASSRPSGTSYEQYF. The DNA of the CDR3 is TGTGCCAGCTCACGACCGAGCGGGACCTCCTACGAGCAGTACTTC.

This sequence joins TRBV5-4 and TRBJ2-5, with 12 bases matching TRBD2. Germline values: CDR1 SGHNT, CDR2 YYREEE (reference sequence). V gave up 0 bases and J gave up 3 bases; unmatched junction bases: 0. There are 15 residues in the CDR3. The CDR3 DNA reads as TGTGCCAGCAGCTTGGGACTAGCGGGGGAAGAGACCCAGTACTTC. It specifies CASSLGLAGEETQYF.

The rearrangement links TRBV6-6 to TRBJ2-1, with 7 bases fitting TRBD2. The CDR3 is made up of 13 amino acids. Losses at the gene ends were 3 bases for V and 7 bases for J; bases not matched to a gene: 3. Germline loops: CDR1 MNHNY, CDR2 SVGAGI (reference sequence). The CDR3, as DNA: TGTGCCAGCAGTTATGCGGGGGAGAATGAGCAGTTCTTC. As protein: CASSYAGENEQFF.

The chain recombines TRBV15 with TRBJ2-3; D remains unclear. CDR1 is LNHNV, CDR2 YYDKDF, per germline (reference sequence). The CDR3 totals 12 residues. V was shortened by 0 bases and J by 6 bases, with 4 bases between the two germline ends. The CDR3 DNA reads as TGTGCCACCAGCAGAGATCAGGATACGCAGTATTTT. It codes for CATSRDQDTQYF.

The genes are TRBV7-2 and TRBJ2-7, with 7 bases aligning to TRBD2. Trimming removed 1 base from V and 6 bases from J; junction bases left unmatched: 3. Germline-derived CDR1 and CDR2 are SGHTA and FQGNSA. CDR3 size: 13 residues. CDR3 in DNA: TGTGCCAGCAGCTTAGGTCGGGGGGTCGAGCAGTACTTC. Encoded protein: CASSLGRGVEQYF. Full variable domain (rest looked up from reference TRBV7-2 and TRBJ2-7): GAGVSQSPSNKVTEKGKDVELRCDPISGHTALYWYRQSLGQGLEFLIYFQGNSAPDKSGLPSDRFSAERTGGSVSTLTIQRTQQEDSAVYLCASSLGRGVEQYFGPGTRLTVT.

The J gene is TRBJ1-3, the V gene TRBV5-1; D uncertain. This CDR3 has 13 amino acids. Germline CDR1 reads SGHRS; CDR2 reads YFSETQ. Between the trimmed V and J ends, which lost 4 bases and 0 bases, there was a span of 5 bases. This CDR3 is CASSRDSGNTIYF. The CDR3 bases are TGCGCCAGCAGCCGGGACTCTGGAAACACCATATATTTT.

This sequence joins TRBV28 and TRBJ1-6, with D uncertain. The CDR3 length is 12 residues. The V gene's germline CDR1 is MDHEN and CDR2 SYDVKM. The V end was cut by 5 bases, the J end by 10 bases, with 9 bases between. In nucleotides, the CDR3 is TGTGCCAGCAGTACGGGCCCGTCACCCCTCCACTTT. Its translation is CASSTGPSPLHF.

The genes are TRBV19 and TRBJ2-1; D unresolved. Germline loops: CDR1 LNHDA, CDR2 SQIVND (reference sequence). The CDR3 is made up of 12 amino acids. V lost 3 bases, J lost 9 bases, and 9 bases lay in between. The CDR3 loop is CASSIGFSEQFF. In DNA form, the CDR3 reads TGTGCCAGTAGTATCGGTTTCAGTGAGCAGTTCTTC. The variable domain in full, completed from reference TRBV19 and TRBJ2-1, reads DGGITQSPKYLFRKEGQNVTLSCEQNLNHDAMYWYRQDPGQGLRLIYYSQIVNDFQKGDIAEGYSVSREKKESFPLTVTSAQKNPTAFYLCASSIGFSEQFFGPGTRLTVL.

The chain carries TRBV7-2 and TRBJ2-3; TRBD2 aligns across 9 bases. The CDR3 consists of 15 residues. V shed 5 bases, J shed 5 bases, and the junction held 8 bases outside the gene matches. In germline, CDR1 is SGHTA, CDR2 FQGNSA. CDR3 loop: CASSRRLADQDTQYF. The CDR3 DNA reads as TGTGCCAGCAGCAGGCGACTAGCGGACCAAGATACGCAGTATTTT.

The DNA for the CDR3 is TGTGCCAGCAGCTTAGGGGGCGGGAGGGTTTTAGGCGAGCAGTACTTC. Residues: CASSLGGGRVLGEQYF. This chain links TRBV11-2 with TRBJ2-7; 9 positions match TRBD2. The CDR3 runs to 16 residues. After removal of 1 base from V and 6 bases from J, the junction contained 10 bases not matched to a gene. Per the germline V gene, CDR1 is SGHAT and CDR2 is FQNNGV. Full variable domain (rest looked up from reference TRBV11-2 and TRBJ2-7): EAGVAQSPRYKIIEKRQSVAFWCNPISGHATLYWYQQILGQGPKLLIQFQNNGVVDDSQLPKDRFSAERLKGVDSTLKIQPAKLEDSAVYLCASSLGGGRVLGEQYFGPGTRLTVT.

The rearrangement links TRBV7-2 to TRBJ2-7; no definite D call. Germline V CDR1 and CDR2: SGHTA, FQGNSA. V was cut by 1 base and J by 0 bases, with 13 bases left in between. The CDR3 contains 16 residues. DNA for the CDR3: TGTGCCAGCAGCTTAGGAGTTGGGCCGAGCTCCTACGAGCAGTACTTC. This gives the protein CASSLGVGPSSYEQYF.

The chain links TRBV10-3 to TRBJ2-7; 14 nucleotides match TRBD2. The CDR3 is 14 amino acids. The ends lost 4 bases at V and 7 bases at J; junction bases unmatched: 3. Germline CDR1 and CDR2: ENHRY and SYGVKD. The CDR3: CAISGGLAGGEQYF. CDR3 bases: TGTGCCATCAGTGGTGGACTAGCGGGAGGTGAGCAGTACTTC.

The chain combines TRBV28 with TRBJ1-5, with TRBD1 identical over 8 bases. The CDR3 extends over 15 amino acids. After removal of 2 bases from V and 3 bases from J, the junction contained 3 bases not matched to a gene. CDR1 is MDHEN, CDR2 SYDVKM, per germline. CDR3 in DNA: TGTGCCAGCAGTTTACAGGGGGCCCCCAATCAGCCCCAGCATTTT. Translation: CASSLQGAPNQPQHF.

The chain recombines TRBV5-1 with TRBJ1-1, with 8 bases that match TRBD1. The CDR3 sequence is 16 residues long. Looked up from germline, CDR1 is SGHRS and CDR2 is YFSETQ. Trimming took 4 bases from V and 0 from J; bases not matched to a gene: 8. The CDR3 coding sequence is TGCGCCAGCAGCCCAAGTCAGGGGGCCTTGAACACTGAAGCTTTCTTT. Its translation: CASSPSQGALNTEAFF.

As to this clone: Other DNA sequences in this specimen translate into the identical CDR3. The CDR3 protein is CASSLEETQYF. The CDR3 nucleotides read TGCGCCAGCAGCCTAGAAGAGACCCAGTACTTC. The chain has TRBV5-1 and TRBJ2-5; D is unresolved. Germline CDR1 reads SGHRS; CDR2 reads YFSETQ. V was trimmed by 4 bases and J by 3 bases, leaving 4 bases between them. There are 11 residues in the CDR3.

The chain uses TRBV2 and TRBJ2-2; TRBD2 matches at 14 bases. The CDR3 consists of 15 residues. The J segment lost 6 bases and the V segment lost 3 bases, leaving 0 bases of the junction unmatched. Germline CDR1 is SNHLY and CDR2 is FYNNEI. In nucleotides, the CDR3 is TGTGCCAGCAGTGAGACTAGCGGGAGGGCCGGGGAGCTGTTTTTT. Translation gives CASSETSGRAGELFF. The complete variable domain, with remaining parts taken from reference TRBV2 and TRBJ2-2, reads EPEVTQTPSHQVTQMGQEVILRCVPISNHLYFYWYRQILGQKVEFLVSFYNNEISEKSEIFDDQFSVERPDGSNFTLKIRSTKLEDSAMYFCASSETSGRAGELFFGEGSRLTVL.

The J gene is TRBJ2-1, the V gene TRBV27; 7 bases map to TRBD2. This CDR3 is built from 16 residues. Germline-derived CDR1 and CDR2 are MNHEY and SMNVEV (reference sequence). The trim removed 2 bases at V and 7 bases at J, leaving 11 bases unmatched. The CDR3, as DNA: TGTGCCAGCAGTTTAAGGAGCGGGAATTTGCCAAATGAGCAGTTCTTC. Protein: CASSLRSGNLPNEQFF.

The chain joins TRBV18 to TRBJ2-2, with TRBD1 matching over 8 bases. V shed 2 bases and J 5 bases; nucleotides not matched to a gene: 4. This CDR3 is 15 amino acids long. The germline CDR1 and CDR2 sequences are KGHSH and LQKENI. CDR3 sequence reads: CASSPRTGFTGELFF. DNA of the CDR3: TGTGCCAGCTCACCAAGGACAGGGTTTACCGGGGAGCTGTTTTTT.

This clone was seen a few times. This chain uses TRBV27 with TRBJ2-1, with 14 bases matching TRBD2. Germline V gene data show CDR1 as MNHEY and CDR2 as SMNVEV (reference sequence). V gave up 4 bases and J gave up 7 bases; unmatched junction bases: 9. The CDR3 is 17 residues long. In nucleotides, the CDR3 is TGTGCCAGCAGTTCTCCCGGGACTAGCGGGAGAGCAAATGAGCAGTTCTTC. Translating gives CASSSPGTSGRANEQFF.

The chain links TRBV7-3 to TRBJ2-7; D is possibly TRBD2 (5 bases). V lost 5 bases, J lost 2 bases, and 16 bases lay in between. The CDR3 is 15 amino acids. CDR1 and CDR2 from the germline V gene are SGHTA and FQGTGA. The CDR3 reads CASSPRSGRAYEQYF. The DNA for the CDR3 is TGTGCCAGCAGCCCACGGAGTGGGAGAGCCTACGAGCAGTACTTC.